Each of the 5 T cell receptor beta chains below was sequenced from the same sample in a study of OX40 agonist ivuxolimab in advanced cancers. Produced via immunoSEQ multiplex PCR; TCRdb's table is partial and in-frame only. Of approximately 90,000 clones in the sample, nearly 90% are singletons; the top ten hold about 0.3%. Sequencing was performed on CD4+ or CD8+ T cells sorted from blood, taken in a trial of the OX40 agonist ivuxolimab. Receptors were obtained from an adult with an advanced solid tumor such as melanoma, head and neck, liver or kidney cancer.

The rearrangement uses TRBV11-2 and TRBJ2-3, with D uncertain. The CDR3 consists of 13 residues. Germline V gene lookup returns CDR1 SGHAT and CDR2 FQNNGV. With 3 bases removed from V and 6 bases from J, the gap between germline ends came to 10 bases. The DNA of the CDR3 is TGTGCCAGCAGCTTCGACACCATGGATACGCAGTATTTT. Protein product: CASSFDTMDTQYF.

The chain has TRBV6-1 and TRBJ1-6; TRBD1 might be the D (5 bases). Germline CDR1 and CDR2: MNHNS and SASEGT. This CDR3 is 16 amino acids long. V lost 4 bases, J lost 7 bases, and 17 bases lay in between. CDR3 sequence (DNA): TGTGCCAGCAGTGGACGCCGGGACCCGGGGAATTCACCCCTCCACTTT. It codes for CASSGRRDPGNSPLHF.

The chain couples TRBV19 to TRBJ1-1; no clear D gene. Between the trimmed V and J ends, which lost 2 bases and 1 base, there was a span of 8 bases. The germline CDR1 and CDR2 sequences are LNHDA and SQIVND (reference sequence). This CDR3 has 14 residues. CDR3 in amino acids: CASSIPWENTEAFF. The CDR3 DNA follows: TGTGCCAGTAGTATACCCTGGGAGAACACTGAAGCTTTCTTT. Full variable domain (remainder filled in from reference TRBV19 and TRBJ1-1): DGGITQSPKYLFRKEGQNVTLSCEQNLNHDAMYWYRQDPGQGLRLIYYSQIVNDFQKGDIAEGYSVSREKKESFPLTVTSAQKNPTAFYLCASSIPWENTEAFFGQGTRLTVV.

This rearrangement joins TRBV2 to TRBJ2-7; D may be TRBD2 (5 bases). Germline V gene lookup returns CDR1 SNHLY and CDR2 FYNNEI. CDR3 length: 14 residues. V was cut by 7 bases and J by 2 bases, with 15 bases left in between. CDR3 region: CASIRRTATYEQYF. The CDR3, as DNA: TGTGCCAGCATAAGGAGGACCGCGACCTACGAGCAGTACTTC.

The chain recombines TRBV30 with TRBJ2-5; 9 nucleotides align to TRBD1. Germline loops: CDR1 GTSNPN, CDR2 SVGIG (reference sequence). This CDR3 region has 16 residues. With 2 bases clipped from V and 5 bases from J, the junction kept 12 bases outside the gene matches. As DNA, the CDR3 is TGTGCCTGGAGTCCAGCGGACAGGGGAATTTGGGAGACCCAGTACTTC. Translation gives CAWSPADRGIWETQYF.